The rows below give T cell receptor beta chains drawn from one sample of a study of CD8 T cells in Susac syndrome. TCRdb re-called the immunoSEQ multiplex PCR reads through MiXCR, storing one row per CDR3 protein. The table lists roughly 200,000 distinct CDR3 sequences, 90% to 95% of them singletons. Material for sequencing was CD4+ T cells from PBMCs. These receptor sequences come from a human donor with Susac syndrome. Both conserved end residues are part of each CDR3. The D gene is left open where the match is weak. Rows give clone size only sometimes, using once, few, many, or a class for an expanded clone.

TRBV7-2	-	TRBJ2-1	TRBD2	CASSLGLAHYNEQFF	TGTGCCAGCAGCCTCGGACTAGCTCACTACAATGAGCAGTTCTTC
TRBV20-1	-	TRBJ2-5	-	CSAGIQGKQETQYF	TGCAGTGCTGGGATACAGGGTAAACAAGAGACCCAGTACTTC
TRBV7-2	-	TRBJ2-5	-	CASSLLDVLGETQYF	TGTGCCAGCAGCTTATTGGACGTCTTGGGGGAGACCCAGTACTTC
TRBV3-1	-	TRBJ2-2	TRBD2	CASSPKSGANTGELFF	TGTGCCAGCAGCCCCAAAAGCGGGGCGAACACCGGGGAGCTGTTTTTT
TRBV6-5	-	TRBJ2-1	TRBD2	CASSKSTSGGAGEQFF	TGTGCCAGCAGTAAATCGACTAGCGGGGGGGCGGGGGAGCAGTTCTTC
TRBV24-1	-	TRBJ2-1	-	CATSDRAANEQFF	TGTGCCACCAGTGACCGGGCAGCCAATGAGCAGTTCTTC
TRBV5-6	-	TRBJ2-1	-	CASSSLRAKRGGEQFF	TGTGCCAGCAGCAGCCTCCGGGCCAAGAGGGGCGGTGAGCAGTTCTTC
TRBV7-9	few	TRBJ1-1	-	CASTPRTEAFF	TGTGCCAGCACCCCCCGAACTGAAGCTTTCTTT
TRBV11-2	-	TRBJ1-5	-	CASSHGRGFQHF	TGTGCCAGCAGCCACGGCCGGGGGTTTCAGCATTTT
TRBV5-6	-	TRBJ2-3	-	CASSLGSDTQYF	TGTGCCAGCAGCCTGGGATCAGATACGCAGTATTTT
TRBV20-1	-	TRBJ2-3	-	CSARPPQGPDTQYF	TGCAGTGCTAGGCCCCCCCAAGGGCCAGATACGCAGTATTTT
TRBV12-3/TRBV12-4	-	TRBJ2-7	-	CASSRGQTNYEQYF	TGTGCCAGCAGCCGCGGACAGACAAACTACGAGCAGTACTTC
TRBV29-1	-	TRBJ2-2	-	CSVDLNTGELFF	TGCAGCGTTGATCTTAACACCGGGGAGCTGTTTTTT
TRBV4-2	-	TRBJ1-2	TRBD1	CASSQRGQGGYGYTF	TGTGCCAGCAGCCAACGGGGACAGGGTGGCTATGGCTACACCTTC
TRBV15	-	TRBJ2-2	-	CATSRDGRQNTGELFF	TGTGCCACCAGCAGAGATGGACGGCAGAACACCGGGGAGCTGTTTTTT
TRBV19	-	TRBJ2-1	TRBD1	CASSADRGWNEQFF	TGTGCCAGTAGTGCGGACAGGGGGTGGAATGAGCAGTTCTTC
TRBV12-5	-	TRBJ1-5	-	CASARTRGDLQPQHF	TGTGCTAGTGCCCGTACCAGGGGAGACCTTCAGCCCCAGCATTTT